The clone carrying this TCR beta chain was picked up one time. This record comes from a study of blood T cell repertoires in COVID-19. Trimming pared 5 bases from V and 5 bases from J, leaving 13 bases between. The CDR3 runs 14 residues. CDR1 is SGHVS, CDR2 FQNEAQ, per germline. The table came from immunoSEQ multiplex PCR; TCRdb's copy has only in-frame clones and leaves some out. Seen here are around 180,000 clones, more than 70% observed once, and the top ten hold under 12%. Sequenced sample: peripheral blood. This clonotype originated in a woman aged 80 or older with active or convalescent COVID-19. This chain links TRBV7-8 with TRBJ1-5; tentative D call: TRBD1 (6 bases). The CDR3 sequence is CASSPRGRYQPQHF. CDR3 bases: TGTGCCAGCAGCCCGCGGGGGCGCTATCAGCCCCAGCATTTT. The variable domain in full, with the rest retrieved from reference TRBV7-8 and TRBJ1-5, is GAGVSQSPRYKVAKRGQDVALRCDPISGHVSLFWYQQALGQGPEFLTYFQNEAQLDKSGLPSDRFFAERPEGSVSTLKIQRTQQEDSAVYLCASSPRGRYQPQHFGDGTRLSIL.